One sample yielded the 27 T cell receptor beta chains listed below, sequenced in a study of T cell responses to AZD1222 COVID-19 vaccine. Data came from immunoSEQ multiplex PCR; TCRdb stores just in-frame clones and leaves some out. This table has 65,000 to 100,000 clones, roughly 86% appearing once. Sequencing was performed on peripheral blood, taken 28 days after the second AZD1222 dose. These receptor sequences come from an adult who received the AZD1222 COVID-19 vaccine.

The CDR3 protein is CASSGTDYGYTF. DNA for the CDR3: TGTGCCAGCAGCGGGACGGACTATGGCTACACCTTC. This chain joins TRBV6-5 and TRBJ1-2; maybe TRBD1 (5 bases). In germline, CDR1 is MNHEY, CDR2 SVGAGI. V lost 6 bases, J lost 3 bases, and 8 bases lay in between. The CDR3 loop spans 12 amino acids.

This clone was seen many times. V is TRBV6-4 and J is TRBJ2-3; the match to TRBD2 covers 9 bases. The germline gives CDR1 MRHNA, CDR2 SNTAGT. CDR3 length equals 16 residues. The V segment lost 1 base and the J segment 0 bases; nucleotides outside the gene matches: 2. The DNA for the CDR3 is TGTGCCAGCAGTGACTGGAGCGGGGGGAGCACAGATACGCAGTATTTT. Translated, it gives CASSDWSGGSTDTQYF.

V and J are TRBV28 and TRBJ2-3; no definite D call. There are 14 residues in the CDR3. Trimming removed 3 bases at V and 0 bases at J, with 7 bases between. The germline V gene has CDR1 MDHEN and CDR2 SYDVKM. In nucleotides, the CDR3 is TGTGCCAGCAGTTTGGCAGCTAGCACAGATACGCAGTATTTT. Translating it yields CASSLAASTDTQYF.

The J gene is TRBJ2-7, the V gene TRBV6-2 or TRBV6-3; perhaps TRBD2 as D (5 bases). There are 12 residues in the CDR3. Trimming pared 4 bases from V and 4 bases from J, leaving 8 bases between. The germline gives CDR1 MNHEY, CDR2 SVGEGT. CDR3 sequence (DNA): TGTGCCAGCAGTTTTCGAGGGTACGAGCAGTACTTC. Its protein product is CASSFRGYEQYF.

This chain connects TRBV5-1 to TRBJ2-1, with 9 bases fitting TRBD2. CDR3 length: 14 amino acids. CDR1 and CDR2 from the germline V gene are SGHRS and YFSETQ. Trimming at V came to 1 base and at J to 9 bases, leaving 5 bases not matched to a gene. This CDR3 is CASSLLAGEGEQFF. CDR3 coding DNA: TGCGCCAGCAGCTTGTTAGCGGGAGAGGGTGAGCAGTTCTTC.

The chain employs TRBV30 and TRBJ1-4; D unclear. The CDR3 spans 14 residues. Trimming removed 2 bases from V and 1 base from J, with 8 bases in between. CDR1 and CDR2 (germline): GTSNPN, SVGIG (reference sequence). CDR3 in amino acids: CAWSPNLTNEKLFF. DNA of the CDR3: TGTGCCTGGAGTCCGAACCTAACTAATGAAAAACTGTTTTTT.

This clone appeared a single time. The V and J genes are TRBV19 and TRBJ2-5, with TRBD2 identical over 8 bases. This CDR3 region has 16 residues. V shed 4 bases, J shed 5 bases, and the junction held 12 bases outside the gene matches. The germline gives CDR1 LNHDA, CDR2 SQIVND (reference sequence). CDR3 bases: TGTGCCAGTAGTAACCTCCGAGCGGGAGTCCCGGAGACCCAGTACTTC. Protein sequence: CASSNLRAGVPETQYF. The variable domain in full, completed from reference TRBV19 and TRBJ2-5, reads DGGITQSPKYLFRKEGQNVTLSCEQNLNHDAMYWYRQDPGQGLRLIYYSQIVNDFQKGDIAEGYSVSREKKESFPLTVTSAQKNPTAFYLCASSNLRAGVPETQYFGPGTRLLVL.

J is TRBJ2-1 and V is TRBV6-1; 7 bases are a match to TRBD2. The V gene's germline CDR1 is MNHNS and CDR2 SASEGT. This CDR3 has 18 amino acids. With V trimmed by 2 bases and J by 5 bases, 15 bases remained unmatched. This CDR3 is CASSELRTRGPPNNEQFF. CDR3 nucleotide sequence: TGTGCCAGCAGTGAATTGAGGACTAGGGGCCCTCCCAACAATGAGCAGTTCTTC.

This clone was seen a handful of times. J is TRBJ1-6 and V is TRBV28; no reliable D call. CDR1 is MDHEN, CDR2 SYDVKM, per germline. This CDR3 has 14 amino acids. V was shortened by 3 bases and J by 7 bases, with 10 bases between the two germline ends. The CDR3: CASSFSWPNSPLHF. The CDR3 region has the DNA TGTGCCAGCAGTTTCTCGTGGCCAAATTCACCCCTCCACTTT.

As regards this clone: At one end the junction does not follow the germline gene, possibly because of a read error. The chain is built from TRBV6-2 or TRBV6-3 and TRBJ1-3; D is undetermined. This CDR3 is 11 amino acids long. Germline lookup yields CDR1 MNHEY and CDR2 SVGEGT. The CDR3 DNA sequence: TGTGCCAGCAGTTCCCTTCGGATATGGGATTTT. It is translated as CASSSLRIWDF.

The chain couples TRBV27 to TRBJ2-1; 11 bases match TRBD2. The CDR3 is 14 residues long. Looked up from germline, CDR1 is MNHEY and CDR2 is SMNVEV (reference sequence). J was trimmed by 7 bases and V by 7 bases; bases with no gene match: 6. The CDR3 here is CASTTGLAANEQFF. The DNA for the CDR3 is TGTGCCAGCACTACGGGACTAGCGGCAAATGAGCAGTTCTTC.

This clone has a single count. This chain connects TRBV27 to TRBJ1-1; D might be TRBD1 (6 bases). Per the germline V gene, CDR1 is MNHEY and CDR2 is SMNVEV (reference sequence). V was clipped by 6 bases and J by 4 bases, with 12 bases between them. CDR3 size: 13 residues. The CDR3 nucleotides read TGTGCCAGCAGACAGGGAGTGGGCACTGAAGCTTTCTTT. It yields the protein CASRQGVGTEAFF.

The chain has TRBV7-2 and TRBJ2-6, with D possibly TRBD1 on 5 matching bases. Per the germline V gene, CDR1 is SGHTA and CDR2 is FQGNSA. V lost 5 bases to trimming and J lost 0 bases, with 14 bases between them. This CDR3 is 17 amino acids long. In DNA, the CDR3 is TGTGCCAGCAGCCCCGGCAGGGCCTCCTCTGGGGCCAACGTCCTGACTTTC. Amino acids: CASSPGRASSGANVLTF.

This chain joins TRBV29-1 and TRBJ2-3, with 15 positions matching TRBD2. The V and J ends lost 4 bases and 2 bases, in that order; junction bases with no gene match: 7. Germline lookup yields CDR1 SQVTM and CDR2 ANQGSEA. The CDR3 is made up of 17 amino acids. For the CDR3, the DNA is TGCAGCGTTGGCGGACTAGCGGGAGGGGTGGACACAGATACGCAGTATTTT. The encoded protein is CSVGGLAGGVDTDTQYF.

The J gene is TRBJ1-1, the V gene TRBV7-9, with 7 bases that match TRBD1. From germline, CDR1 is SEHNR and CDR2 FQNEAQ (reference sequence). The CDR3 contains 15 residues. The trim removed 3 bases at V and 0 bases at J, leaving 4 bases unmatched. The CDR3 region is CASSFGTVMNTEAFF. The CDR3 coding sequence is TGTGCCAGCAGCTTCGGGACAGTTATGAACACTGAAGCTTTCTTT.

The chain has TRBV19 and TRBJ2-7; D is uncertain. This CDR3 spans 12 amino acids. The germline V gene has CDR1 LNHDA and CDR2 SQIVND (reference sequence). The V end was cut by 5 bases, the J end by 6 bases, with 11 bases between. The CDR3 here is CASSLGIGEQYF. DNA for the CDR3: TGTGCCAGTAGTCTGGGTATCGGCGAGCAGTACTTC.

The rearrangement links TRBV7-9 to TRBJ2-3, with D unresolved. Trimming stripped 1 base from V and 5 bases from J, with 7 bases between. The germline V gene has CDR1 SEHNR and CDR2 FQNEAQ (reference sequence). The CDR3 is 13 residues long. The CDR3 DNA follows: TGTGCCAGCAGCTTAGGCTCGATAGATACGCAGTATTTT. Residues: CASSLGSIDTQYF.

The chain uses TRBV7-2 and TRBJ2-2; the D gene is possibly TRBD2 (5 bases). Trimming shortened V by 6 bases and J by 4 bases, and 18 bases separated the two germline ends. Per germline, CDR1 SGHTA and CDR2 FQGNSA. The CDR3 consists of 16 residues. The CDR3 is CASRFLGLSGTGELFF. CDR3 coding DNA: TGTGCCAGCAGATTCCTAGGACTTTCGGGCACCGGGGAGCTGTTTTTT.

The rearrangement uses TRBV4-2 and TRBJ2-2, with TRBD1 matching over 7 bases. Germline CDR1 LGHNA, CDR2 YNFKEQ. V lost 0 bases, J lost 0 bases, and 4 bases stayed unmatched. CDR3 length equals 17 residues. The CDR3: CASSQEGQLTNTGELFF. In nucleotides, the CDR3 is TGTGCCAGCAGCCAAGAGGGACAGCTAACGAACACCGGGGAGCTGTTTTTT.

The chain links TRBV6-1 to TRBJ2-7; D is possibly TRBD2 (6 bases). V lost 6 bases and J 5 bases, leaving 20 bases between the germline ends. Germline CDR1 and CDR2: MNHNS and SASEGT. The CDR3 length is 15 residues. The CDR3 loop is CASRPTGRGTDEQYF. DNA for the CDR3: TGTGCCAGCAGGCCTACCGGGAGAGGAACGGACGAGCAGTACTTC.

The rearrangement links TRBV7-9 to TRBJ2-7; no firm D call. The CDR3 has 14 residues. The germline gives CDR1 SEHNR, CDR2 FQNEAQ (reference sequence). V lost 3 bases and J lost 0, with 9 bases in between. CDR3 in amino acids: CASSFMPDSYEQYF. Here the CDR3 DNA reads TGTGCCAGCAGCTTTATGCCCGACTCCTACGAGCAGTACTTC.

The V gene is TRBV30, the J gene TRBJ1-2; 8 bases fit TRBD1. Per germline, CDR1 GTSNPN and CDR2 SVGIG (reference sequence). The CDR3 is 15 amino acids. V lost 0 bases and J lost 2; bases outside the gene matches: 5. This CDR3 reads CAWSVRTGINYGYTF. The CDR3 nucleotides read TGTGCCTGGAGTGTAAGGACAGGGATCAACTATGGCTACACCTTC.

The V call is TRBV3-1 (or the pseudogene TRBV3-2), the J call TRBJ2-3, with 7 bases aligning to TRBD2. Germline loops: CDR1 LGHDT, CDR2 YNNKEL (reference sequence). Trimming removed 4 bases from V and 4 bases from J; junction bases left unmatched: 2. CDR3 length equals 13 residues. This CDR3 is CASSPGLADTQYF. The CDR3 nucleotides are TGTGCCAGCAGCCCCGGACTAGCAGATACGCAGTATTTT.

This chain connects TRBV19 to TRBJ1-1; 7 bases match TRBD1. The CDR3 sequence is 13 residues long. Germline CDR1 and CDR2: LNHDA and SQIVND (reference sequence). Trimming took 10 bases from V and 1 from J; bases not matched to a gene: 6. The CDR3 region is CATTQGGNTEAFF. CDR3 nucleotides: TGTGCCACCACCCAGGGGGGGAACACTGAAGCTTTCTTT.

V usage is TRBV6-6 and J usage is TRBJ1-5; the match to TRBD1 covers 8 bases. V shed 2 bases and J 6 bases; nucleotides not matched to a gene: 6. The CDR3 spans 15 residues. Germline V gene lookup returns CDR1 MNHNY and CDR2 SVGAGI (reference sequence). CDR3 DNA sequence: TGTGCCAGCAGTTACGGGCAGGGGGCGATTCAGCCCCAGCATTTT. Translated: CASSYGQGAIQPQHF.

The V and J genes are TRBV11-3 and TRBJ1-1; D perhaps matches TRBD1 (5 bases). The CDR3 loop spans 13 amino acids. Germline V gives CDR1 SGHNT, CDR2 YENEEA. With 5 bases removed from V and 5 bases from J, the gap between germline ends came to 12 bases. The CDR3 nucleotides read TGTGCCAGCAGCAAATATCAGGGTACTGAAGCTTTCTTT. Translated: CASSKYQGTEAFF.

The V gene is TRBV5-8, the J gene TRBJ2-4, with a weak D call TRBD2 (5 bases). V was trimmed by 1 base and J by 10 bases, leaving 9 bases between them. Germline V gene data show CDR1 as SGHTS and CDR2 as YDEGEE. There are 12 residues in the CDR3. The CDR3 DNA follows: TGTGCCAGCAGCTTGCCCCGAGGGATTCAGTACTTC. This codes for CASSLPRGIQYF.